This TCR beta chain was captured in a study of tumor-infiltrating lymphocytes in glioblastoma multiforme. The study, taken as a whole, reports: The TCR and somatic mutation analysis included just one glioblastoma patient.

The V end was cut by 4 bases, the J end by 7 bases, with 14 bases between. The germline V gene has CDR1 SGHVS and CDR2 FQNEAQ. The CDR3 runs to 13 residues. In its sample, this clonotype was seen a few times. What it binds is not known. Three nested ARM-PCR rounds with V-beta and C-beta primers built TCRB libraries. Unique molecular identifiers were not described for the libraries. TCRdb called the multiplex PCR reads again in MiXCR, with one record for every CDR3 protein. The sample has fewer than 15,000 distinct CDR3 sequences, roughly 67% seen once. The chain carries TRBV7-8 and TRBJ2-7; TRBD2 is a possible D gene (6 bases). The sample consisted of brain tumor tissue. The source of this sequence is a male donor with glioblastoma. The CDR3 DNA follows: TGTGCCAGCAGCTCAAGCGGAGGGTTGGAGCAGTACGTC. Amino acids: CASSSSGGLEQYV.